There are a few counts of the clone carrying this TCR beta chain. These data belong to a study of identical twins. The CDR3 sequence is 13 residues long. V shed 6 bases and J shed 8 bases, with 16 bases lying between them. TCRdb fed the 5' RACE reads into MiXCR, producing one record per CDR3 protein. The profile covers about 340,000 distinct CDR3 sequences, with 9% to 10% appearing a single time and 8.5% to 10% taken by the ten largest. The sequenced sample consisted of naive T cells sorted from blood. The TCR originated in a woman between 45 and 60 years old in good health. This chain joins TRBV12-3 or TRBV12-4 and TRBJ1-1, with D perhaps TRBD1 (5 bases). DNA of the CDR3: TGTGCCAGCAGCCTTACTCAGGGTTTAGAAGCTTTCTTT. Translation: CASSLTQGLEAFF.